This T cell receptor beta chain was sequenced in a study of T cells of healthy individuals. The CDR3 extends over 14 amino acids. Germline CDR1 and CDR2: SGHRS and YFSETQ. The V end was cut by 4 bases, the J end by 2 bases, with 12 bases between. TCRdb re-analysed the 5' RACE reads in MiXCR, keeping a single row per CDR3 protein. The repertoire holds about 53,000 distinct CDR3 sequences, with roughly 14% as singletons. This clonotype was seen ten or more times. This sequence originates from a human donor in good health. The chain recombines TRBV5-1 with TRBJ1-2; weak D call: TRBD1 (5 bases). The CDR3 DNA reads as TGCGCCAGCAGCGGGGGAACAGTCAACTATGGCTACACCTTC. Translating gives CASSGGTVNYGYTF.